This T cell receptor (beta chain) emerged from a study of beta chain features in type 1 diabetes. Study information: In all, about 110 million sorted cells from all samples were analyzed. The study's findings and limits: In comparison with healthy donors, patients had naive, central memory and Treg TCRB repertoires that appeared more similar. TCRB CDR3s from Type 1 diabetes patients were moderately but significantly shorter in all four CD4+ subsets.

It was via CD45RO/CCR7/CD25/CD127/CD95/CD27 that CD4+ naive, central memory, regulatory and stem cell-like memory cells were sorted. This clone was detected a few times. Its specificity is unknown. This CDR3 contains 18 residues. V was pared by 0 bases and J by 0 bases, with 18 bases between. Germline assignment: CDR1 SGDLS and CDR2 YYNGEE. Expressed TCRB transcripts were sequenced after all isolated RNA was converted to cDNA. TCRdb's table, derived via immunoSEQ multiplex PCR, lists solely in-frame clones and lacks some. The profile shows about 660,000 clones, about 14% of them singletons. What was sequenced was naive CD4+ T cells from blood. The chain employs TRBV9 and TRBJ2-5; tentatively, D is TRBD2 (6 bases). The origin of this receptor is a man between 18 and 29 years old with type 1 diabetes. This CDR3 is CASSVAIGTVANQETQYF. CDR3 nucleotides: TGTGCCAGCAGCGTAGCAATTGGGACTGTTGCTAACCAAGAGACCCAGTACTTC. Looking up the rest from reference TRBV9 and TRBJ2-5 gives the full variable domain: DSGVTQTPKHLITATGQRVTLRCSPRSGDLSVYWYQQSLDQGLQFLIQYYNGEERAKGNILERFSAQQFPDLHSELNLSSLELGDSALYFCASSVAIGTVANQETQYFGPGTRLLVL.